This T cell receptor (beta chain) stems from a study of post-analysis software for immune sequencing data. The study, taken as a whole, reports: Controls showed lower frequencies than patients for a handful of TRBV segments, and TRBV5-6, TRBV5-1 and TRBV20-1 were among these. People with multiple sclerosis had a significantly lower normalized Chao1 diversity than controls did.

This clonotype was seen more than once but under ten times. Its matching antigen is unknown. CDR3 length: 15 amino acids. Germline loops: CDR1 DFQATT, CDR2 SNEGSKA (reference sequence). Trimming took off 0 bases at V and 3 bases at J, with 11 bases between the two ends. TCR beta libraries were prepared from cDNA with unique molecular identifiers. Yield was some 540,000 cDNA molecules from about 1 to 10 million T cells. TCRdb re-called the PCR reads through MiXCR, storing one row per CDR3 protein. Of fewer than 850,000 distinct CDR3 sequences in the sample, roughly 27% were seen once. The sequence derives from a girl aged 5-17 years with multiple sclerosis. The specimen sequenced was blood. V and J are TRBV20-1 and TRBJ1-4; possible D gene TRBD1, 6 bases. The CDR3 protein is CSARDTGGPNEKLFF. CDR3 nucleotide sequence: TGCAGTGCTAGAGATACGGGGGGCCCTAATGAAAAACTGTTTTTT.